These 23 T cell receptor beta chains were all obtained from the same sample, sequenced in a study of cytomegalovirus exposure and HLA in healthy donors. Produced via immunoSEQ multiplex PCR; TCRdb's table is partial and in-frame only. The sample contains 220,000 or so clones, just over 90% of which appear only once. The sequencing sample was made of PBMCs. All receptors come from a woman under 30 in good health and CMV-seronegative.

The chain has TRBV7-6 and TRBJ1-1; D not resolved. Germline V lookup: CDR1 SGHVS, CDR2 FNYEAQ. Trimming cost V 1 base and J 0 bases, with 9 bases left between them. The CDR3 covers 15 residues. The CDR3 here is CASSLVPDMNTEAFF. The CDR3 DNA sequence: TGTGCCAGCAGCTTAGTCCCAGACATGAACACTGAAGCTTTCTTT.

The chain couples TRBV15 to TRBJ1-1, with 7 bases that match TRBD1. Unmatched junction bases numbered 6, after V lost 3 bases and J lost 5 bases. CDR3 size: 14 residues. Germline V gene sequence: CDR1 LNHNV, CDR2 YYDKDF (reference sequence). The CDR3 nucleotides read TGTGCCACCAGCAGGGCCTCAGGGGGTACTGAAGCTTTCTTT. It encodes CATSRASGGTEAFF.

V usage is TRBV5-1 and J usage is TRBJ1-3; 7 bases fit TRBD1. Germline lookup yields CDR1 SGHRS and CDR2 YFSETQ. The V gene end was trimmed by 2 bases and the J gene end by 3 bases; junction bases not matched to a gene: 5. The length of the CDR3 is 15 residues. The CDR3 region is CASSFGQGDGNTIYF. Written as DNA, the CDR3 is TGCGCCAGCAGCTTCGGCCAGGGGGATGGAAACACCATATATTTT.

The CDR3 DNA reads as TGTGCCAGCAGCTTAGCGCTAGGAGGGAACACTGAAGCTTTCTTT. Amino acids: CASSLALGGNTEAFF. The chain employs TRBV7-9 and TRBJ1-1; D is uncertain. The CDR3 runs 15 residues. The V end lost 0 bases, the J end lost 1 base, and 9 bases lay between the germline ends. From germline, CDR1 is SEHNR and CDR2 FQNEAQ (reference sequence). Combining the CDR3 with reference TRBV7-9 and TRBJ1-1 gives the whole variable domain DTGVSQNPRHKITKRGQNVTFRCDPISEHNRLYWYRQTLGQGPEFLTYFQNEAQLEKSRLLSDRFSAERPKGSFSTLEIQRTEQGDSAMYLCASSLALGGNTEAFFGQGTRLTVV.

The chain combines TRBV7-8 with TRBJ2-4; TRBD2 agrees at 10 bases. CDR1 is SGHVS, CDR2 FQNEAQ, per germline. V shed 1 base and J 0 bases; nucleotides not matched to a gene: 12. The CDR3 is 20 residues long. The CDR3, as DNA: TGTGCCAGCAGCTTAGTAGTCGCAGCGGGAGGGGGACTAGCCAAAAACATTCAGTACTTC. Translation gives CASSLVVAAGGGLAKNIQYF.

This clone was seen only once. The V and J genes are TRBV29-1 and TRBJ2-3; 11 nucleotides match TRBD2. V shed 7 bases and J 6 bases; nucleotides not matched to a gene: 12. The CDR3 loop spans 15 amino acids. The germline V gene encodes CDR1 SQVTM and CDR2 ANQGSEA. CDR3 bases: TGCAGCGCTGATAGGGGACTAGCGGTCGGGGATACGCAGTATTTT. Encoded protein: CSADRGLAVGDTQYF.

The chain uses TRBV6-1 and TRBJ1-1; unclear D gene. Germline V gene lookup returns CDR1 MNHNS and CDR2 SASEGT. The CDR3 has 13 amino acids. Trimming pared 7 bases from V and 6 bases from J, leaving 15 bases between. The CDR3 region has the DNA TGTGCCAGCACCCTCAACCGGGTTGCTGAAGCTTTCTTT. It translates to CASTLNRVAEAFF.

The chain couples TRBV12-5 to TRBJ2-1; D possibly corresponds to TRBD2 (5 bases). Trimming left V 2 bases short and J 9 bases short, with 11 bases between. The length of the CDR3 is 13 residues. Germline CDR1 LGHNT, CDR2 FRNRAP. CDR3 loop: CASGLPTRSEQFF. CDR3 coding DNA: TGTGCTAGTGGTTTGCCCACTAGGAGTGAGCAGTTCTTC.

CDR3 sequence: CASSLSSGANVLTF. The CDR3 region has the DNA TGTGCCAGCAGCCTAAGCTCTGGGGCCAACGTCCTGACTTTC. The rearrangement joins TRBV7-9 to TRBJ2-6; D remains ambiguous. CDR1 is SEHNR, CDR2 FQNEAQ, per germline (reference sequence). The CDR3 has 14 residues. Deletions cut 5 bases from V and 0 bases from J, with 5 bases between.

This clone was detected only a few times. This chain joins TRBV4-2 and TRBJ1-2; possibly TRBD1 for D (5 bases). Germline CDR1 and CDR2: LGHNA and YNFKEQ. V lost 1 base and J 6 bases, leaving 12 bases between the germline ends. This CDR3 is built from 14 residues. The CDR3 coding sequence is TGTGCCAGCAGCCAAGTATTCAGGGTTAATGGCTACACCTTC. Its translation is CASSQVFRVNGYTF.

This rearrangement joins TRBV29-1 to TRBJ2-7; TRBD2 aligns across 7 bases. The length of the CDR3 is 14 residues. V lost 0 bases, J lost 2 bases, and 4 bases stayed unmatched. The germline V gene has CDR1 SQVTM and CDR2 ANQGSEA. The CDR3 loop is CSVEEERGTYEQYF. The CDR3 bases are TGCAGCGTTGAAGAAGAGCGGGGCACCTACGAGCAGTACTTC.

The chain recombines TRBV11-2 with TRBJ1-6; D is possibly TRBD1 (5 bases). Per germline, CDR1 SGHAT and CDR2 FQNNGV. V shed 2 bases and J shed 8 bases, with 10 bases lying between them. This CDR3 has 14 amino acids. The CDR3 DNA reads TGTGCCAGCAGCTTAACCCCCAGGGATTCACCCCTCCACTTT. Translated: CASSLTPRDSPLHF.

The genes are TRBV11-2 and TRBJ1-2; D not resolved. V gave up 4 bases and J gave up 8 bases, with 8 bases separating them. The CDR3 sequence is 11 residues long. CDR1 SGHAT and CDR2 FQNNGV come from the germline V gene. The DNA for the CDR3 is TGTGCCAGCAGCTCCCCCCGGGGCTACACCTTC. As protein: CASSSPRGYTF.

This clone was recorded a few times. This sequence joins TRBV7-9 and TRBJ1-2, with D hard to call. V lost 5 bases and J 4 bases, leaving 17 bases between the germline ends. This CDR3 has 15 residues. Germline loops: CDR1 SEHNR, CDR2 FQNEAQ (reference sequence). CDR3 nucleotide sequence: TGTGCCAGCAGCCCCCTTCGGGGTGCACTCTATGGCTACACCTTC. This encodes CASSPLRGALYGYTF. Variable domain in full (rest from reference TRBV7-9 and TRBJ1-2): DTGVSQNPRHKITKRGQNVTFRCDPISEHNRLYWYRQTLGQGPEFLTYFQNEAQLEKSRLLSDRFSAERPKGSFSTLEIQRTEQGDSAMYLCASSPLRGALYGYTFGSGTRLTVV.

V is TRBV5-1 and J is TRBJ2-7; 9 nucleotides match TRBD2. The V segment lost 1 base and the J segment 0 bases; nucleotides outside the gene matches: 14. The CDR3 extends over 19 amino acids. From germline, CDR1 is SGHRS and CDR2 YFSETQ. The CDR3 bases are TGCGCCAGCAGCTTGAGGTGGGCGGGAGGGCAAAAGATCTCCTACGAGCAGTACTTC. Its translation is CASSLRWAGGQKISYEQYF. Using reference TRBV5-1 and TRBJ2-7 for the parts outside the CDR3, the full variable domain is KAGVTQTPRYLIKTRGQQVTLSCSPISGHRSVSWYQQTPGQGLQFLFEYFSETQRNKGNFPGRFSGRQFSNSRSEMNVSTLELGDSALYLCASSLRWAGGQKISYEQYFGPGTRLTVT.

The chain has TRBV7-9 and TRBJ1-1, with D uncertain. This CDR3 is built from 13 residues. Trimming took 1 base from V and 0 from J, leaving 3 bases between them. Looked up from germline, CDR1 is SEHNR and CDR2 is FQNEAQ (reference sequence). The CDR3 region has the DNA TGTGCCAGCAGCTTAGATATGAACACTGAAGCTTTCTTT. Its translation is CASSLDMNTEAFF.

The V call is TRBV28, the J call TRBJ2-7, with D possibly being TRBD2 (5 bases). Germline V CDR1 and CDR2: MDHEN, SYDVKM. This CDR3 is 12 amino acids long. V was clipped by 4 bases and J by 4 bases, with 8 bases between them. CDR3: CASSWVAYEQYF. In DNA form, the CDR3 reads TGTGCCAGCAGTTGGGTAGCGTACGAGCAGTACTTC.

The CDR3 DNA sequence: TGTGCCAGCAGCAAGACAGGGATAGGTGGCTACACCTTC. It is translated as CASSKTGIGGYTF. The chain recombines TRBV6-5 with TRBJ1-2; 7 nucleotides match TRBD1. V was clipped by 6 bases and J by 7 bases; unmatched bases: 8. CDR3 length: 13 amino acids. Germline V CDR1 and CDR2: MNHEY, SVGAGI.

The chain links TRBV27 to TRBJ1-2; 10 nucleotides align to TRBD1. Germline CDR1 MNHEY, CDR2 SMNVEV (reference sequence). J gave up 0 bases and V 3 bases, and 10 bases lay outside the gene matches. This CDR3 region has 18 residues. As DNA, the CDR3 is TGTGCCAGCAGTTTTAGGGGACAGGGGAGTGGGGCTAACTATGGCTACACCTTC. Encoded protein: CASSFRGQGSGANYGYTF.

The chain combines TRBV30 with TRBJ2-2; D is perhaps TRBD2 (5 bases). V was clipped by 3 bases and J by 4 bases, with 15 bases between them. The germline CDR1 and CDR2 sequences are GTSNPN and SVGIG (reference sequence). The CDR3 has 15 residues. CDR3 nucleotide sequence: TGTGCCTGGAGGCTCACGGGAACGGTCACCGGGGAGCTGTTTTTT. Translated: CAWRLTGTVTGELFF. The full variable domain, with the rest looked up from reference TRBV30 and TRBJ2-2, is SQTIHQWPATLVQPVGSPLSLECTVEGTSNPNLYWYRQAAGRGLQLLFYSVGIGQISSEVPQNLSASRPQDRQFILSSKKLLLSDSGFYLCAWRLTGTVTGELFFGEGSRLTVL.

V and J are TRBV11-3 and TRBJ2-7; D may be TRBD1 (6 bases). Germline CDR1 SGHNT, CDR2 YENEEA. V gave up 1 base and J gave up 2 bases, with 12 bases separating them. The CDR3 sequence is 15 residues long. The CDR3 protein is CASSLGGQWTYEQYF. The DNA for the CDR3 is TGTGCCAGCAGCTTAGGAGGACAGTGGACCTACGAGCAGTACTTC.

V is TRBV7-9 and J is TRBJ1-4; TRBD1 matches at 8 bases. Germline-derived CDR1 and CDR2 are SEHNR and FQNEAQ (reference sequence). The trim removed 5 bases at V and 5 bases at J, leaving 7 bases unmatched. The CDR3 runs 15 residues. DNA of the CDR3: TGTGCCAGCAGCACCCGGGGGACAGGAAATGAAAAACTGTTTTTT. Its protein product is CASSTRGTGNEKLFF.

The chain uses TRBV5-1 and TRBJ1-1, with 7 positions matching TRBD1. The CDR3 sequence is 14 residues long. V trimming: 6 bases; J trimming: 3 bases; junction bases outside the gene matches: 8. Germline V gene data show CDR1 as SGHRS and CDR2 as YFSETQ. The CDR3 sequence is CASKQDRSDTEAFF. The CDR3 nucleotides read TGCGCCAGCAAGCAGGACAGGTCCGACACTGAAGCTTTCTTT.